The entry that follows covers one TCR beta chain sequence. This clonotype was counted between two and nine times. Its recognized antigen is unknown. No quality values exist for individual bases; no much larger clone is one base distant. Systemically healthy Caucasian individuals from Russia, 39 in total and aged about 6 to 90 years, were included as donors. Each donor gave 9.5 to 10 milliliters of peripheral blood, drawn into EDTA-treated Vacutainer tubes. PBMCs were isolated by Ficoll-Paque density-gradient centrifugation, with at least 6 million obtained per sample. Total RNA was extracted from PBMCs with Trizol reagent, with at least 5 micrograms obtained per sample. The percentages of naive CD45RAhigh/CD27high T cells were determined by flow cytometry on a PBMC aliquot from every donor. The sample originates from a study of blood T cells in healthy people across ages (dated by TCRdb to the mid-2010s). The study in broad terms: In model experiments, roughly one uniquely barcoded TCR beta cDNA molecule per two T cells was captured by template switching. Age-related changes in TCR beta repertoire diversity were measured in the study by deep sequencing normalized with unique cDNA molecular identifiers. The donors were split into four age groups: young (average around 16 years), middle-aged (39), aged (over 55) and long-lived (roughly 88). The study analyzed two additional independent replicas of 1 million unique cDNA reads from the same blood draw for two donors, one aged 18 to 30 and one aged 80 or older. Donors of different ages were randomly distributed across sequencing lanes to avoid experimental bias.

CDR1 and CDR2 are read off the germline V gene as SGHAT and FQNNGV. Taken from cysteine to phenylalanine, the CDR3 has 16 residues. Of all the DNA, just the CDR3 is kept, 48 bases in frame from base 1. V loses 4 bases, J loses 7 bases, and the germline ends lie 17 bases apart. Library preparation employed 5' RACE. For sequencing, an Illumina HiSeq 2500 was employed. The second PCR ran for roughly 7 to 12 cycles and used a J-beta primer mix along with a sample-barcoded 5' primer. Each TCR beta cDNA molecule received a unique molecular identifier from a template-switch 5' adaptor carrying 12 random nucleotides. Each sample yielded at least 2.5 million CDR3-containing paired-end reads. The Mint cDNA synthesis kit, primed by a TRBC-specific oligonucleotide, was used to synthesize first-strand cDNA from all RNA. Following uracil-DNA glycosylase treatment, a first 18-cycle PCR with universal primers M1SS and BC2_uni_R was performed on all cDNA. The authors' analysis ran thus. For normalization, 1 million high-quality reads were randomly selected from each sample, with every read carrying a distinct molecular identifier. Instead of being binned into consensus sequences, reads with shared molecular identifiers were discarded. MiTCR, run with a Q25 quality threshold and the strictest error-elimination algorithm, handled CDR3 identification, clonotype clustering and error correction. A nonparametric unseen species model with Euler transformation was used to estimate a lower bound on total TCR beta diversity. TCRdb ran its own pipeline on the public reads, namely fastp trimming at Q25 and MiXCR clone calling, and kept in-frame beta chains. Rows matching on CDR3 protein sequence are summarized as one entry with the most common DNA and genes. For this entry, the V and J calls and clone size follow TCRdb and not the study's own pipeline. This sample is represented by some 320,000 distinct CDR3 sequences; 25% to 30% of them were singletons. 29% of the sample is in the top ten clones.

Study-wide conclusions, independent of this receptor: Total diversity estimates from one million sequenced T cells were considered lower bounds and underestimates. Observed TCR beta diversity per million T cells fell roughly linearly with age, and a significant reduction was already apparent by age around 44. Compared with the aged group, the long-lived group had more naive CD4+ T cells, fewer expanded clones and increased TCR diversity, a pattern suggesting age selection. Because donor CMV infection status was unknown, age-related changes in expanded clonotypes were potentially confounded. The percentage of naive T cells measured by flow cytometry correlated strongly with observed TCR beta diversity. Bulk unsorted PBMC profiling prevented conclusive comparison of naive and antigen-experienced compartments.

Sequenced input: blood. The TCR originated in a woman in her seventies in good health. The chain was built from TRBV11-2 and TRBJ1-6, with no confident D gene call. CDR3 protein: CASSSTLVGTNSPLHF. The DNA is TGTGCCAGCAGCTCGACCCTGGTGGGTACGAATTCACCCCTCCACTTT.